This TCR beta chain was documented in a study of blood T cell repertoires in COVID-19 (TCRdb year 2020). For the study in its entirety: Samples covering the acute and convalescent phases of COVID-19 were provided by collaborators in the United States, Italy and Spain. The repertoires were made available in a free public database intended to serve as a resource for research on the immune response to SARS-CoV-2. The material from the prospective study consisted of cDNA or gDNA derived from T cells, B-cell-depleted T cells, or PBMCs. Samples came from the ongoing ImmuneRACE study (first 160 participants) plus 1,254 subjects from 6 global collaborators. Where HLA class I and class II types were available, the types were taken from metadata supplied by the sample provider, not from assay-based typing. The sample metadata nearly always contained a de-identified subject ID, COVID-19 status, age in years and sex. Deeply sampled blood TCRbeta repertoires from subjects exposed to, actively infected with, or recovered from COVID-19 were included in the dataset. Paper-wide results and their limitations: The quantity of clinical and demographic metadata differed by source and by participant and was supplied without curation.

The immunoSEQ Assay, a bias-controlled multiplex PCR, was used to amplify TCRbeta CDR3 regions from genomic DNA. In the paper's pipeline: The number of nucleated cells in each sample was estimated by amplification of reference gene primers within the assay. Sequence reads were collapsed and filtered to measure the absolute abundance of every unique TCRbeta CDR3 rearrangement. For each sample, productive Simpson clonality was calculated as the square root of Simpson's diversity index over productive rearrangements. In TCRdb, the immuneACCESS table is reduced to in-frame sequences with V and J assigned. These tables do not hold every clone; where another copy was compared, an unresolved V gene accounts for under half, and the others remain unexplained. V, J and clone size are those of that table, while D and trimming were read from the DNA. Counted in this sample were 350,000 to 450,000 clones; more than 75% of them appeared once. 2% to 2.5% of the sample lies in the top ten.

Of note for this clone: Its specific antigen is unknown. Qualities for individual bases were not recorded, and no much larger clone is one base off.

One collaborating source in Seattle enrolled patients while the patients were actively infected and followed the patients over time throughout the course of disease. Whole blood was collected in K2EDTA tubes by collaborating institutions according to the institutions' own protocols. For TCRbeta analysis, collaborators shipped samples as frozen whole blood, isolated PBMCs, or DNA extracted from either of those sample types. The source material was peripheral blood. This sequence was found in a woman aged 60-70 years with COVID-19, enrolled during active disease.

The nucleotide sequence is TGCGCCAGCAGCCAAGATGAGTTATGGGCGGGGATAAGGGGCACTGAAGCTTTCTTT. Its translation reads: CASSQDELWAGIRGTEAFF. Here the chain combines TRBV4-1 and TRBJ1-1, with a weak D call of TRBD1 (5 bases match). V and J lose 0 bases and 4 bases, and a span of 24 bases separates them. Measured from the cysteine to the phenylalanine, the CDR3 is 19 residues long. Only the CDR3 DNA is retained, 57 bases long and in frame from the first base. CDR1 and CDR2 are read off the germline V gene as MGHRA and YSYEKL.